Described below is a single T cell receptor (beta chain) sequence and its context. As yet, its antigen is unknown. An equimolar mix of two oligonucleotides served as the beta constant-region primer for TRBC1 and TRBC2. Each CDR3 protein gets one entry after TCRdb re-called the UMI-ligation and nested PCR reads with MiXCR. The sample lists some 150,000 distinct CDR3 sequences, approximately 15% occurring once. The entry originates in a study of naive and memory T cell subsets. General observations from the study: Between naive and memory subsets, TCR abundance power law exponents differed.

Germline assignment: CDR1 LGHDT and CDR2 YNNKEL (reference sequence). The length of the CDR3 is 14 residues. The V end was cut by 3 bases, the J end by 0 bases, with 8 bases between. Sequential positive selection took CD4 T cells first, then CD8 T cells. The sequencing input was naive CD4+ T cells from blood. The TCR comes from a human donor in good health. This chain uses TRBV3-1 with TRBJ1-1, with D maybe TRBD1 (5 bases). CDR3 coding DNA: TGTGCCAGCAGCCATAGACAGATGAACACTGAAGCTTTCTTT. It translates to CASSHRQMNTEAFF.